The subject of this entry is one T cell receptor (beta chain). Its target is unknown. This entry belongs to a study of OX40 agonist ivuxolimab in advanced cancers. Overall study: Patients in the trial were receiving intravenous ivuxolimab every 2 weeks, at doses of 0.01 to 10 mg/kg.

TCRdb keeps only in-frame clones here, not all; method: immunoSEQ multiplex PCR. The sample carries around 97,000 clones, less than 85% recorded once. After removal of 5 bases from V and 2 bases from J, the junction contained 6 bases not matched to a gene. The germline gives CDR1 SGHVS, CDR2 FNYEAQ. CDR3 length: 14 residues. Study observations and caveats: CD8+ T cells were the subset that, on average, had more expanded clones than CD4+.

The source was CD4+ or CD8+ T cells sorted from blood, collected in a trial of the OX40 agonist ivuxolimab. V usage is TRBV7-6 and J usage is TRBJ2-7, with 7 bases that match TRBD1. This clonotype was obtained from an adult with an advanced solid tumor such as melanoma, head and neck, liver or kidney cancer. The CDR3 DNA sequence: TGTGCCAGCAGCCCCGGGACAGCCACCTACGAGCAGTACTTC. Translated, it gives CASSPGTATYEQYF.